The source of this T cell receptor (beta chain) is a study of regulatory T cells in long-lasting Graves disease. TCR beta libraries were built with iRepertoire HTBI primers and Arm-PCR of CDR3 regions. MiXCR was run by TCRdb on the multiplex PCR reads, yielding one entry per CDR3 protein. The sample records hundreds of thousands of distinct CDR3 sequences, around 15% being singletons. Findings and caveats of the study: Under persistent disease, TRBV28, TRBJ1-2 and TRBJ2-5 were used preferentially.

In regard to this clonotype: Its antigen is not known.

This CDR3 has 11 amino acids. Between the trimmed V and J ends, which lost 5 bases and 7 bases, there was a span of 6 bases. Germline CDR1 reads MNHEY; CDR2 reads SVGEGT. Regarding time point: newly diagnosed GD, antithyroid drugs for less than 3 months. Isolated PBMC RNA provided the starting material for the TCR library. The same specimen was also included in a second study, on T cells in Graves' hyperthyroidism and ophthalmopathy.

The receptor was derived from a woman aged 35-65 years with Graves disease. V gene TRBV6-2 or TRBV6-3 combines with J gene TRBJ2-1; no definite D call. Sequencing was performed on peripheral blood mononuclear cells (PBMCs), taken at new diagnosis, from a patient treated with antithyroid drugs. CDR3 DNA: TGTGCCAGCAGTGATTTGAATGAGCAGTTCTTC. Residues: CASSDLNEQFF.